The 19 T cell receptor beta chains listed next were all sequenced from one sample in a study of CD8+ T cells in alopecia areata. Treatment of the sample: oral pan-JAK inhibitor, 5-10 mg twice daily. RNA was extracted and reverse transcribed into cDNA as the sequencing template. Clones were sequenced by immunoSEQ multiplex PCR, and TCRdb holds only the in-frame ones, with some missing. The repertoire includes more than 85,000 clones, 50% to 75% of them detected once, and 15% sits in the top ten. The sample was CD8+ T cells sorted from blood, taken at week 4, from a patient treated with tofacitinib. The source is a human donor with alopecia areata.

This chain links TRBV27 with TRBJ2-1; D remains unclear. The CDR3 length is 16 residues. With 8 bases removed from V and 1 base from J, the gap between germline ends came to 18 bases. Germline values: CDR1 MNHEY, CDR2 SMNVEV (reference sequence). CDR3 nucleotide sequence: TGTGCCAGCTCGGGCCCTATCGGTTTGTCCTACAATGAGCAGTTCTTC. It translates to CASSGPIGLSYNEQFF.

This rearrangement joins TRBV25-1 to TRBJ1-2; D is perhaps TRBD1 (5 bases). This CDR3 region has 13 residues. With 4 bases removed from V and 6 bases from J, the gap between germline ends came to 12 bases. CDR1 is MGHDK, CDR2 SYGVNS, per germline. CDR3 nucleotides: TGTGCCAGCAGTGTGGCGGGGGATCATGGCTACACCTTC. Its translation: CASSVAGDHGYTF.

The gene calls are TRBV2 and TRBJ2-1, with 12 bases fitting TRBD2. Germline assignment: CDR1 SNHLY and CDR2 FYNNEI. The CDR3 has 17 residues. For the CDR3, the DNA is TGTGCTACCATTCGGACTAGCGGGATCCGGCGGGTCAATGAGCAGTTCTTC. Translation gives CATIRTSGIRRVNEQFF.

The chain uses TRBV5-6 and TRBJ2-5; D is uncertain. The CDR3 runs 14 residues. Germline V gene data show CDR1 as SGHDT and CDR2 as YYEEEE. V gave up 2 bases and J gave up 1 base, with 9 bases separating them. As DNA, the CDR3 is TGTGCCAGCAGCTTAATTGGCCTCCAAGAGACCCAGTACTTC. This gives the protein CASSLIGLQETQYF.

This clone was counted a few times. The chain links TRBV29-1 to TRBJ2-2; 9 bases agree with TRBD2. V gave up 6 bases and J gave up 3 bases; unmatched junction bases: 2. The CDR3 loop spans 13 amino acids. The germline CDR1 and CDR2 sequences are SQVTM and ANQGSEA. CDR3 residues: CSVVAGDTGELFF. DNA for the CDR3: TGCAGCGTAGTAGCGGGGGACACCGGGGAGCTGTTTTTT.

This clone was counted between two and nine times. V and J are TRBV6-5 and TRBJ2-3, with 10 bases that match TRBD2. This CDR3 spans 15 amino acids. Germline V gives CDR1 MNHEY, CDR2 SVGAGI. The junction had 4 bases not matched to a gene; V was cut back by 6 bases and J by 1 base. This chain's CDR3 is CASRNGLAGTDTQYF. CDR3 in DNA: TGTGCCAGCAGAAACGGACTAGCGGGCACAGATACGCAGTATTTT.

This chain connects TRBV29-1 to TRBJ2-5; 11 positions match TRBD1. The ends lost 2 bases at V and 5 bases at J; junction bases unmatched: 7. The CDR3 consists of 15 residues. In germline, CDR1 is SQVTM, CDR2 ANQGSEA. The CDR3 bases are TGCAGCGTTGAATTACTGGGACAGGGGGTGGAGACCCAGTACTTC. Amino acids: CSVELLGQGVETQYF.

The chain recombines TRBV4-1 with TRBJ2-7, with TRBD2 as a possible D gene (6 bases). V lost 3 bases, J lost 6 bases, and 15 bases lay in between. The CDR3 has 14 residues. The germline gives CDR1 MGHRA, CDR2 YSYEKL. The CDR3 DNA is TGCGCCAGCAGCCAGGGCCGGGACTTCGGCGAGCAGTACTTC. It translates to CASSQGRDFGEQYF.

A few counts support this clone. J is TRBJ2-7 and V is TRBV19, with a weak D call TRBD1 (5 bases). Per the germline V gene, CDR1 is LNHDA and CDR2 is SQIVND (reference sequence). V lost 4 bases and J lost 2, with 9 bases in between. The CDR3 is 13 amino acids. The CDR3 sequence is CASSTDTAYEQYF. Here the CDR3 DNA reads TGTGCCAGTAGTACGGACACCGCCTACGAGCAGTACTTC.

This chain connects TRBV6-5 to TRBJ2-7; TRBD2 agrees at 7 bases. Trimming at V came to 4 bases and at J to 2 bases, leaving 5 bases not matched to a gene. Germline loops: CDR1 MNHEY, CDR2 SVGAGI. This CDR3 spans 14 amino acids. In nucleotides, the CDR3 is TGTGCCAGCAGTTTTAGCGGGCGGGCCTACGAGCAGTACTTC. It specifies CASSFSGRAYEQYF.

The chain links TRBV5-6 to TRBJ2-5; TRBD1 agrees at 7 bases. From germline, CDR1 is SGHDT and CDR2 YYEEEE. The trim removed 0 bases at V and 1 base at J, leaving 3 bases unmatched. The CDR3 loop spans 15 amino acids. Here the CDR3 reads CASSLERGPQETQYF. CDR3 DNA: TGTGCCAGCAGCTTGGAAAGGGGGCCCCAAGAGACCCAGTACTTC.

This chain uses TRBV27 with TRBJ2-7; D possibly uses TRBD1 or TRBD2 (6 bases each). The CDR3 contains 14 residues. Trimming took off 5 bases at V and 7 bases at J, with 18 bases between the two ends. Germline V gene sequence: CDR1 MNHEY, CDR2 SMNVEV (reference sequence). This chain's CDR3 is CASSPPGALREQYF. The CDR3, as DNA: TGTGCCAGCAGTCCGCCGGGGGCTTTACGAGAGCAGTACTTC.

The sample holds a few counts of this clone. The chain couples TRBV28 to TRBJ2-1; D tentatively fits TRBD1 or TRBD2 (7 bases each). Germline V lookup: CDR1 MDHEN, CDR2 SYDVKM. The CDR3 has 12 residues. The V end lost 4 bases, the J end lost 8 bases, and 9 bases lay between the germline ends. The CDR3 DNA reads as TGTGCCAGCAGTTCAGGGGGGGATGAGCAGTTCTTC. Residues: CASSSGGDEQFF.

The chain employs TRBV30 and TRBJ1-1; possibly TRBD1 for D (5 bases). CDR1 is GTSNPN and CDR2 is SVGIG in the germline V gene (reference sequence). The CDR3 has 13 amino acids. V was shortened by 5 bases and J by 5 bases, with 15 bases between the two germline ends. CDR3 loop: CAWDGHRWTEAFF. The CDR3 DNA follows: TGTGCCTGGGATGGACACCGATGGACTGAAGCTTTCTTT.

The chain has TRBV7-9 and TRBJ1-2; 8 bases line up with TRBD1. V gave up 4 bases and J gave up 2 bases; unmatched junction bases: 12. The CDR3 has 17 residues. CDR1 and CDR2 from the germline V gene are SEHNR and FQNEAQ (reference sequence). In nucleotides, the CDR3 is TGTGCCAGCAGCTCGGCGATAACGGGACAGGTCAACTATGGCTACACCTTC. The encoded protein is CASSSAITGQVNYGYTF.

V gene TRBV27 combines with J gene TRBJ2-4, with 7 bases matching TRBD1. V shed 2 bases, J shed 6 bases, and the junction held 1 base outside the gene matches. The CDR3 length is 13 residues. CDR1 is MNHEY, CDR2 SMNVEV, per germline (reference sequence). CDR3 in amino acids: CASSLPGGNIQYF. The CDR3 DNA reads TGTGCCAGCAGTTTACCAGGGGGAAACATTCAGTACTTC.

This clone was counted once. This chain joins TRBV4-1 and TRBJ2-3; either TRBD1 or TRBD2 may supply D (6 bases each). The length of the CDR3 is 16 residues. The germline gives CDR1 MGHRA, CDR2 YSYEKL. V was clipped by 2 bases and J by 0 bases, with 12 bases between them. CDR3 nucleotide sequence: TGCGCCAGCAGCCAACGGGGGCTGGAGAGCACAGATACGCAGTATTTT. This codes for CASSQRGLESTDTQYF.

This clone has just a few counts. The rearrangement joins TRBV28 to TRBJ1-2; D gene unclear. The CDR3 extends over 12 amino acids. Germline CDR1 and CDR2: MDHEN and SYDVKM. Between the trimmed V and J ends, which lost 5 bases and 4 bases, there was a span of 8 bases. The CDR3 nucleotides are TGTGCCAGCAGTAAGGACGGCTATGGCTACACCTTC. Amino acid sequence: CASSKDGYGYTF.

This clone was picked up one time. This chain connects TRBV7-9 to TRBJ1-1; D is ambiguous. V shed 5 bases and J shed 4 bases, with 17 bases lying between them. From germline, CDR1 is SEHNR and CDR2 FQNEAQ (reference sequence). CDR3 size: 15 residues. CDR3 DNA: TGTGCCAGCAGCCCAGGCGGACTCCACGCCACTGAAGCTTTCTTT. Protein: CASSPGGLHATEAFF. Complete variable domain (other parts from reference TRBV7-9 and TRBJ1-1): DTGVSQNPRHKITKRGQNVTFRCDPISEHNRLYWYRQTLGQGPEFLTYFQNEAQLEKSRLLSDRFSAERPKGSFSTLEIQRTEQGDSAMYLCASSPGGLHATEAFFGQGTRLTVV.